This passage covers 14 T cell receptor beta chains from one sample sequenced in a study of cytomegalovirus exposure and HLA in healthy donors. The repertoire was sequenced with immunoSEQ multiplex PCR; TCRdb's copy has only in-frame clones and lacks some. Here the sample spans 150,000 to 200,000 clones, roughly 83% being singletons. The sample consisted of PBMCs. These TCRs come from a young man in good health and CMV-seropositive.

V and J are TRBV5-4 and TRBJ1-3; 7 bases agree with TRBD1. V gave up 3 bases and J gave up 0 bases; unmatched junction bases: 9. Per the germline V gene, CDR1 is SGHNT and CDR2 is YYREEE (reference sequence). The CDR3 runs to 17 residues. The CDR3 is CASSSNRGGPSGNTIYF. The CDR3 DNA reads TGTGCCAGCAGCTCGAACAGGGGTGGTCCCTCTGGAAACACCATATATTTT.

The CDR3 here is CASSYGTAPGNSPLHF. The CDR3 bases are TGTGCCAGCAGTTACGGAACAGCCCCAGGGAATTCACCCCTCCACTTT. V is TRBV6-5 and J is TRBJ1-6; D possibly corresponds to TRBD1 (5 bases). The CDR3 length is 16 residues. The V gene's germline CDR1 is MNHEY and CDR2 SVGAGI. V lost 2 bases and J 7 bases, leaving 15 bases between the germline ends.

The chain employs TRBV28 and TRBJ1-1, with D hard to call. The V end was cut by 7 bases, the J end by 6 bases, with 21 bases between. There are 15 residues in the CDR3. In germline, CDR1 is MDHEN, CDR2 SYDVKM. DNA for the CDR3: TGTGCCAGCACCTTACCCGGGGTCCAAAGGGCTGAAGCTTTCTTT. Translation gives CASTLPGVQRAEAFF.

DNA for the CDR3: TGCACCAGCAGTCACCCTAGTTGTCGGGCCAACGTCCTGACTTTC. It codes for CTSSHPSCRANVLTF. The V gene is TRBV1, the J gene TRBJ2-6; the D call of TRBD2 is as the table states it, not checked on the DNA. TRBV1 is designated a pseudogene. The CDR3 runs 15 residues.

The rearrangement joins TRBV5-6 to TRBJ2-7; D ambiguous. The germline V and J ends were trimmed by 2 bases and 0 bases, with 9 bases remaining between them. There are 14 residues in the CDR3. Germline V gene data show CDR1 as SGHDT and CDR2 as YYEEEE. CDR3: CASSLGGSSYEQYF. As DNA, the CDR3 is TGTGCCAGCAGCTTAGGCGGAAGCTCCTACGAGCAGTACTTC.

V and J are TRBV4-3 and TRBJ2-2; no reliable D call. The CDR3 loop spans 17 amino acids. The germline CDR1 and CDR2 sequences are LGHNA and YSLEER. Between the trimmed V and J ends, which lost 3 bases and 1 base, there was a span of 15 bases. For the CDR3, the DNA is TGCGCCAGCAGCCAGCGTGGAGCTATACGGAACACCGGGGAGCTGTTTTTT. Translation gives CASSQRGAIRNTGELFF.

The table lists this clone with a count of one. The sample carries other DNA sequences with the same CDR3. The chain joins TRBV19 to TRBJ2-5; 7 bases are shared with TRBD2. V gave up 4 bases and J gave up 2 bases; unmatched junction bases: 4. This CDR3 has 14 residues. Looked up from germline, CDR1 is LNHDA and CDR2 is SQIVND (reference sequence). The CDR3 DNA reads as TGTGCCAGTAGTACTACGGGACTACAAGAGACCCAGTACTTC. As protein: CASSTTGLQETQYF.

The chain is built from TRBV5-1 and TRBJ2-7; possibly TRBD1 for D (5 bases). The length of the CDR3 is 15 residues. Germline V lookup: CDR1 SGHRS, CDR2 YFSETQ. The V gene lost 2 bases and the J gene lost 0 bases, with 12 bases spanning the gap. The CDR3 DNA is TGCGCCAGCAGCTTTACAGGCGCTAGCTCCTACGAGCAGTACTTC. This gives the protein CASSFTGASSYEQYF.

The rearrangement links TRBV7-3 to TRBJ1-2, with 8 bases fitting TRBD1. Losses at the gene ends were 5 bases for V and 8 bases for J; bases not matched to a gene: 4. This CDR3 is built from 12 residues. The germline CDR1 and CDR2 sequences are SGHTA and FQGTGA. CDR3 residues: CASSQTGAGYTF. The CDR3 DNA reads TGTGCCAGCAGCCAGACAGGGGCGGGCTACACCTTC.

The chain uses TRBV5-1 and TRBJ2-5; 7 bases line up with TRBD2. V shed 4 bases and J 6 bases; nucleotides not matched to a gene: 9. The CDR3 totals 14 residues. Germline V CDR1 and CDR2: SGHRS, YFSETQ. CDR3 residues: CASSPGTNRQTQYF. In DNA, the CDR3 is TGCGCCAGCAGCCCCGGGACTAATCGACAGACCCAGTACTTC.

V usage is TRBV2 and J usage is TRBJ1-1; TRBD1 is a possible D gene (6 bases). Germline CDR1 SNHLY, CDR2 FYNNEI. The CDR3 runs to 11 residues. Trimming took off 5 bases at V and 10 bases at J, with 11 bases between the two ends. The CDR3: CASSRDTGAFF. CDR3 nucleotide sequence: TGTGCCAGCAGTCGGGACACGGGAGCTTTCTTT.

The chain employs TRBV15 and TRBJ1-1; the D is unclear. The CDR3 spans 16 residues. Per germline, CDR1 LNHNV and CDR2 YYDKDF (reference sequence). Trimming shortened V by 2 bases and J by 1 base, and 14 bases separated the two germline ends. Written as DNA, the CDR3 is TGTGCCACCAGCAGACGGGAGACCGCTGGGAACACTGAAGCTTTCTTT. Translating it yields CATSRRETAGNTEAFF. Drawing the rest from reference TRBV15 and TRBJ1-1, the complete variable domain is DAMVIQNPRYQVTQFGKPVTLSCSQTLNHNVMYWYQQKSSQAPKLLFHYYDKDFNNEADTPDNFQSRRPNTSFCFLDIRSPGLGDTAMYLCATSRRETAGNTEAFFGQGTRLTVV.

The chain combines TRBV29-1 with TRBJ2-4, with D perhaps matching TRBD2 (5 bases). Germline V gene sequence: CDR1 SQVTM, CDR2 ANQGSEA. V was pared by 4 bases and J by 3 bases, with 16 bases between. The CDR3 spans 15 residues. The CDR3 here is CSVVPGIHDKNIQYF. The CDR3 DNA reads TGCAGCGTTGTTCCGGGGATCCACGACAAAAACATTCAGTACTTC.

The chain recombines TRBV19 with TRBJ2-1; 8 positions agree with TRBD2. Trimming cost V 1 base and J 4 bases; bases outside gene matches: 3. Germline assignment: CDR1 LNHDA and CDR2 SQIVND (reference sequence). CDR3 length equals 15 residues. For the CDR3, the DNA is TGTGCCAGTAGTATAGTAGCGGGGCCTTACAATGAGCAGTTCTTC. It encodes CASSIVAGPYNEQFF.